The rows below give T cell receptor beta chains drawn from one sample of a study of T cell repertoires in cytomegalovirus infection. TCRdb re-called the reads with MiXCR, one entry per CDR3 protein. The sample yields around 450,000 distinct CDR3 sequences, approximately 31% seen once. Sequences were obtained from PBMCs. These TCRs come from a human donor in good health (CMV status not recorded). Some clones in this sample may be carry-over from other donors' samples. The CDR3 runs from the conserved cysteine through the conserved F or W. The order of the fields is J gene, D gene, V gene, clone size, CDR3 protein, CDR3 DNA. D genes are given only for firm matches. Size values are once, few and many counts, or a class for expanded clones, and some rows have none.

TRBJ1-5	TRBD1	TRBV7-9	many	CASSLGTGSNQPQHF	TGTGCCAGCAGCTTAGGGACAGGGAGCAATCAGCCCCAGCATTTT
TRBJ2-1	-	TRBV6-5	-	CASSYTGEQFF	TGTGCCAGCAGTTATACCGGTGAGCAGTTCTTC
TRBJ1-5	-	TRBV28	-	CASSLGYGHQPQHF	TGTGCCAGCAGTCTGGGGTACGGCCATCAGCCCCAGCATTTT
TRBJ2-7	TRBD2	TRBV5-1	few	CASSLDSGGPYREQYF	TGCGCCAGCAGCTTGGACAGCGGGGGCCCTTATAGAGAGCAGTACTTC
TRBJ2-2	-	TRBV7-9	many	CASSLRQYNTGELFF	TGTGCCAGCAGCTTAAGGCAGTATAACACCGGGGAGCTGTTTTTT
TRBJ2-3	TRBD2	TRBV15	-	CATSRDMRLAGLSSTDTQYF	TGTGCCACCAGCAGAGATATGAGACTAGCGGGTTTGTCTAGCACAGATACGCAGTATTTT
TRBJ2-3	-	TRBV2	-	CASSSDKTSTDTQYF	TGTGCCAGCAGTTCGGACAAAACTAGCACAGATACGCAGTATTTT
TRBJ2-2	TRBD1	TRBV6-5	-	CASSADRVGGELFF	TGTGCCAGCAGTGCCGACAGGGTCGGCGGGGAGCTGTTTTTT
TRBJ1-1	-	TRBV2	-	CASTPRRQDQNTEAFF	TGTGCCAGCACCCCGAGGAGACAGGACCAAAACACTGAAGCTTTCTTT
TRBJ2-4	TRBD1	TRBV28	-	CASGPGTGRGIQYF	TGTGCCAGCGGACCCGGGACAGGGCGAGGCATTCAGTACTTC
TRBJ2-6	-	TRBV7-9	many	CASSSLVVSGANVLTF	TGTGCCAGCAGCTCCCTGGTTGTCTCTGGGGCCAACGTCCTGACTTTC
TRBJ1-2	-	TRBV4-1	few	CASSQDPQGGLTF	TGCGCCAGCAGCCAAGATCCCCAGGGAGGGCTTACCTTC
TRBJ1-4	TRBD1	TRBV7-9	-	CASSPRDDRGNEKLFF	TGTGCCAGCAGCCCTCGAGATGACAGGGGTAATGAAAAACTGTTTTTT
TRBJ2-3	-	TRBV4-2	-	CASSQGGATGTDTQYF	TGTGCCAGCAGCCAAGGCGGAGCGACCGGTACAGATACGCAGTATTTT
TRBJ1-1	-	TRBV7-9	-	CASSLGLTDASF	TGTGCAAGCAGCCTGGGACTCACTGATGCTTCCTTT
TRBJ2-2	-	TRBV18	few	CASSPLSATGELFF	TGTGCCAGCTCACCACTTTCCGCCACCGGGGAGCTGTTTTTT
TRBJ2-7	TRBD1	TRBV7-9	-	CASSVRDRVDGQYF	TGTGCCAGCAGCGTCCGGGACAGGGTAGACGGGCAGTACTTC
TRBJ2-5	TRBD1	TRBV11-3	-	CASSAMGTGEETQYF	TGTGCCAGCAGCGCAATGGGGACAGGGGAAGAGACCCAGTACTTC
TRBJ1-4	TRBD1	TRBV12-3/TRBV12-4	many	CASRDTGTGVIGTNEKLFF	TGTGCCAGCAGGGATACCGGGACAGGGGTTATTGGAACTAATGAAAAACTGTTTTTT
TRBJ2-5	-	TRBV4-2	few	CASSPEGLEKETQYF	TGTGCCAGCAGCCCCGAGGGCCTAGAGAAAGAGACCCAGTACTTC
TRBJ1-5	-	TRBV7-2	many	CASSLGRSLAQHF	TGTGCCAGCAGCTTAGGCAGGTCTCTAGCCCAGCATTTT
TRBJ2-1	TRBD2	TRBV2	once	CASSPKGVAGGRKFF	TGTGCCAGCAGTCCAAAAGGAGTAGCGGGGGGGCGGAAGTTCTTC
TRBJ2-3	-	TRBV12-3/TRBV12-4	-	CASRRRTGTDTQYF	TGTGCCAGCAGGCGAAGGACAGGCACAGATACGCAGTATTTT
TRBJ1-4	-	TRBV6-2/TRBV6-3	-	CASSPHDAKEKLFF	TGTGCCAGCAGTCCCCACGATGCAAAAGAAAAACTGTTTTTT
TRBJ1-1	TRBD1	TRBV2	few	CASTRGGDGTEAFF	TGTGCCAGCACCAGGGGGGGGGACGGCACTGAAGCTTTCTTT
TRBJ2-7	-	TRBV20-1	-	CSARGGRSIYEQYF	TGCAGTGCTAGAGGGGGCAGGTCGATTTACGAGCAGTACTTC
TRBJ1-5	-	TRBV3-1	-	CASSHQYSNQPQHF	TGTGCCAGCAGCCATCAATATAGCAATCAGCCCCAGCATTTT
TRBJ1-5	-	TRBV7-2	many	CASSLVGQNQPQHF	TGTGCCAGCAGCTTAGTAGGGCAGAATCAGCCCCAGCATTTT
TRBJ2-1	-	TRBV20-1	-	CSARDRGGRLNEQFF	TGCAGTGCTAGAGATCGGGGCGGGCGCCTCAATGAGCAGTTCTTC
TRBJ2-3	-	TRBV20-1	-	CSGRTAPSTDTQYF	TGCAGTGGGAGGACGGCACCTAGCACAGATACGCAGTATTTT
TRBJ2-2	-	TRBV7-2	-	CASSLARGTGELFF	TGTGCCAGCAGCTTAGCTCGTGGGACCGGGGAGCTGTTTTTT
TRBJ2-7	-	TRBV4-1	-	CARSQEEGREQYF	TGCGCCAGAAGCCAAGAAGAGGGTAGGGAGCAGTACTTC
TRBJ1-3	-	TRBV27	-	CASSLRRGASGNTIYF	TGTGCCAGCAGTCTCAGGAGGGGGGCCTCTGGAAACACCATATATTTT
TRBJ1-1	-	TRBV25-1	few	CASSSLGGQGTEAFF	TGTGCCAGCAGCAGCCTTGGGGGGCAGGGCACTGAAGCTTTCTTT
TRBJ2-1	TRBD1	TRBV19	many	CASSVNERQGYNEQFF	TGTGCCAGTAGTGTTAACGAGCGACAGGGGTACAATGAGCAGTTCTTC
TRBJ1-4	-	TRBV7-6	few	CASRRDNRNEKLFF	TGTGCCAGCAGACGGGACAATAGGAATGAAAAACTGTTTTTT
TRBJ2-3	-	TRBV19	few	CASSLGSPDTQYF	TGTGCCAGTAGTCTAGGGTCGCCGGATACGCAGTATTTT
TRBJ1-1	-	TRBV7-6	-	CASSLGAGGLGTEAFF	TGTGCCAGCAGCCTAGGCGCTGGGGGGCTAGGGACTGAAGCTTTCTTT
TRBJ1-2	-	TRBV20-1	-	CSAKVGRDYGYTF	TGCAGTGCTAAGGTTGGGAGAGACTATGGCTACACCTTC
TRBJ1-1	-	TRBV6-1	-	CASSEGTGRSPEAFF	TGTGCCAGCAGTGAAGGAACAGGGCGCTCCCCTGAAGCTTTCTTT
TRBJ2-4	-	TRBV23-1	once	CARVCPLKIGLDIQYF	TGCGCCCGGGTTTGTCCCCTGAAGATCGGATTGGACATTCAGTACTTC
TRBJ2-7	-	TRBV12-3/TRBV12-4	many	CASSIDTYEQYF	TGTGCCAGCAGTATAGACACCTACGAGCAGTACTTC
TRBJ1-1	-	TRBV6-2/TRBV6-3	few	CASRTGSTEAFF	TGTGCCAGCAGGACGGGGTCAACTGAAGCTTTCTTT
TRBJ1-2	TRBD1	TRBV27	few	CASSSSTGIYGYTF	TGTGCCAGCAGTTCGTCGACAGGGATCTATGGCTACACCTTC
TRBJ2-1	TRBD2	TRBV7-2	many	CASSSLPSGGPPRSYNEQFF	TGTGCCAGCAGCTCGCTTCCTAGCGGGGGGCCGCCCCGCTCCTACAATGAGCAGTTCTTC
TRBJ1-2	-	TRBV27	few	CASSLIQGGGYTF	TGTGCCAGCAGTTTGATACAGGGCGGTGGCTACACCTTC
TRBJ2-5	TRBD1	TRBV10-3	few	CAISEEAGGPGTQYF	TGTGCCATCAGTGAGGAGGCAGGGGGCCCTGGGACCCAGTACTTC
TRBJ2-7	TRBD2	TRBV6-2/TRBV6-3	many	CASTPAGGVYEQYF	TGTGCCAGCACTCCAGCGGGGGGAGTGTACGAGCAGTACTTC
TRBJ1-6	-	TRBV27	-	CASSSDSERSPLHF	TGTGCCAGCAGTTCTGACAGCGAGCGGTCACCCCTCCACTTT
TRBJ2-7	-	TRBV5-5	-	CASSRSTREQYF	TGTGCCAGCAGCCGCTCGACACGAGAGCAGTACTTC
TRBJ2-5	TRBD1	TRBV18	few	CASSSGTGMVDQYF	TGTGCCAGCTCGTCCGGGACAGGGATGGTAGACCAGTACTTC
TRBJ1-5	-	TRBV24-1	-	CATSDAGGSTQPQHF	TGTGCCACCAGTGATGCCGGAGGGTCTACACAGCCCCAGCATTTT
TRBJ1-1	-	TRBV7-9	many	CASSFVGQINTEAFF	TGTGCCAGCAGCTTTGTCGGACAAATTAACACTGAAGCTTTCTTT
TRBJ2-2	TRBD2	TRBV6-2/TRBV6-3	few	CASRELAGVWTGELFF	TGTGCCAGCAGAGAACTAGCGGGGGTATGGACCGGGGAGCTGTTTTTT
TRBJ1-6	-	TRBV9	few	CASSVGADYNSPLHF	TGTGCCAGCAGCGTAGGGGCAGACTATAATTCACCCCTCCACTTT
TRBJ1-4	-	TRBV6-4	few	CASRPTGSTNEKLFF	TGTGCCAGCAGACCGACAGGTTCAACTAATGAAAAACTGTTTTTT
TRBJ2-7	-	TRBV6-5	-	CASSFGGNEQYF	TGTGCCAGCAGTTTCGGGGGCAACGAGCAGTACTTC
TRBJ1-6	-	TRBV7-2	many	CASSLDSDSPLHF	TGTGCCAGCAGCTTAGACAGCGATTCACCCCTCCACTTT
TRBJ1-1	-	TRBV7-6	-	CSSSLREGGEAFF	TGTTCCAGCAGCTTAAGGGAAGGGGGTGAAGCTTTCTTT